The 20 T cell receptor beta chains below all came from one sample that was sequenced in a study of blood T cell repertoires in COVID-19. This table comes from immunoSEQ multiplex PCR, and its TCRdb copy is limited to in-frame clones, with some not included. The table has about 220,000 clones, roughly 85% seen once. The sample consisted of peripheral blood. Source of these receptors: a woman between 65 and 79 years old with COVID-19, enrolled during active disease.

This chain connects TRBV5-1 to TRBJ1-2, with D perhaps matching TRBD1 (6 bases). This CDR3 spans 14 amino acids. Trimming took 7 bases from V and 4 from J, leaving 17 bases between them. Germline V gene lookup returns CDR1 SGHRS and CDR2 YFSETQ. The CDR3, as DNA: TGCGCCAGCCGACCAATCCAGGGGATCTATGGCTACACCTTC. Translated: CASRPIQGIYGYTF.

This chain uses TRBV5-1 with TRBJ1-2; no clear D. Germline CDR1 and CDR2: SGHRS and YFSETQ. The CDR3 consists of 15 residues. The V and J ends lost 1 base and 1 base respectively, with 11 bases between them. This CDR3 reads CASSLTDTNNYGYTF. The CDR3 DNA reads TGCGCCAGCAGCTTGACAGATACAAATAACTATGGCTACACCTTC.

V is TRBV5-4 and J is TRBJ1-2; D call uncertain. V lost 1 base to trimming and J lost 0 bases, with 10 bases between them. CDR1 and CDR2 from the germline V gene are SGHNT and YYREEE (reference sequence). There are 15 residues in the CDR3. The DNA for the CDR3 is TGTGCCAGCAGCTTGTTTTCAACTGCTAACTATGGCTACACCTTC. As protein: CASSLFSTANYGYTF.

The chain combines TRBV19 with TRBJ2-1, with TRBD2 matching 8 bases. This CDR3 is built from 16 residues. The V gene's germline CDR1 is LNHDA and CDR2 SQIVND (reference sequence). Trimming took 5 bases from V and 4 from J; bases not matched to a gene: 10. This chain's CDR3 is CASSPRSSGGYNEQFF. CDR3 sequence (DNA): TGTGCCAGTAGTCCCCGGTCCAGCGGGGGTTACAATGAGCAGTTCTTC.

The rearrangement links TRBV10-3 to TRBJ1-2; no firm D call. Between the trimmed V and J ends, which lost 1 base and 3 bases, there was a span of 6 bases. CDR1 and CDR2 from the germline V gene are ENHRY and SYGVKD. This CDR3 comprises 13 residues. The DNA of the CDR3 is TGTGCCATCAGTGAGTGGAGGGACTATGGCTACACCTTC. It is translated as CAISEWRDYGYTF.

V is TRBV5-8 and J is TRBJ2-7, with a weak D call TRBD2 (5 bases). The V gene's germline CDR1 is SGHTS and CDR2 YDEGEE. The CDR3 loop spans 16 amino acids. V shed 4 bases and J shed 0 bases, with 17 bases lying between them. The CDR3 spells CASSPRTVLYSYEQYF. The CDR3 nucleotides are TGTGCCAGCAGCCCCCGGACTGTTCTGTACTCCTACGAGCAGTACTTC.

This sequence joins TRBV18 and TRBJ1-3; 7 bases match TRBD1. V dropped 4 bases and J dropped 0; count of bases not matched to a gene: 6. CDR3 size: 16 residues. Germline-derived CDR1 and CDR2 are KGHSH and LQKENI. The CDR3 DNA reads as TGTGCCAGCTCACACCAGGGGGACAGCTCTGGAAACACCATATATTTT. It is translated as CASSHQGDSSGNTIYF. Full variable domain (outside the CDR3, taken from reference TRBV18 and TRBJ1-3): NAGVMQNPRHLVRRRGQEARLRCSPMKGHSHVYWYRQLPEEGLKFMVYLQKENIIDESGMPKERFSAEFPKEGPSILRIQQVVRGDSAAYFCASSHQGDSSGNTIYFGEGSWLTVV.

The genes are TRBV7-8 and TRBJ1-5, with 7 bases fitting TRBD1. CDR3 length equals 16 residues. Germline CDR1 is SGHVS and CDR2 is FQNEAQ. V dropped 1 base and J dropped 2; count of bases not matched to a gene: 5. The CDR3 sequence: CASSLVGGAGNQPQHF. CDR3 nucleotide sequence: TGTGCCAGCAGCTTAGTAGGGGGCGCAGGCAATCAGCCCCAGCATTTT.

The chain is built from TRBV19 and TRBJ1-2, with TRBD1 as a possible D gene (5 bases). The V end lost 4 bases, the J end lost 7 bases, and 19 bases lay between the germline ends. This CDR3 has 15 amino acids. CDR1 and CDR2 (germline): LNHDA, SQIVND (reference sequence). Here the CDR3 reads CASSNPGLPRAGYTF. CDR3 coding DNA: TGTGCCAGTAGTAATCCGGGACTCCCCCGTGCTGGCTACACCTTC.

This chain uses TRBV19 with TRBJ1-1; 8 nucleotides agree with TRBD1. The CDR3 is 15 amino acids. V lost 5 bases, J lost 5 bases, and 10 bases stayed unmatched. CDR1 LNHDA and CDR2 SQIVND come from the germline V gene (reference sequence). The CDR3 bases are TGTGCCAGTAGTTCCTGGACAGGGCTGCGGACTGAAGCTTTCTTT. Translating gives CASSSWTGLRTEAFF.

Only a few counts were recorded for this clone. The CDR3 loop reads CSGGDSYGYTF. The CDR3 DNA follows: TGCAGCGGGGGGGACAGCTATGGCTACACCTTC. This chain links TRBV29-1 with TRBJ1-2; 7 bases align to TRBD1. Trimming removed 7 bases from V and 4 bases from J; junction bases left unmatched: 3. The CDR3 runs 11 residues. From germline, CDR1 is SQVTM and CDR2 ANQGSEA. Supplemented by reference TRBV29-1 and TRBJ1-2, the full variable domain reads SAVISQKPSRDICQRGTSLTIQCQVDSQVTMMFWYRQQPGQSLTLIATANQGSEATYESGFVIDKFPISRPNLTFSTLTVSNMSPEDSSIYLCSGGDSYGYTFGSGTRLTVV.

J is TRBJ2-1 and V is TRBV5-8, with 7 nucleotides matching TRBD2. CDR1 and CDR2 from the germline V gene are SGHTS and YDEGEE. V shed 2 bases and J 1 base; nucleotides not matched to a gene: 6. The CDR3 covers 16 residues. The CDR3 nucleotides read TGTGCCAGCAGCTTACCTGGGGGGGATTCCTACAATGAGCAGTTCTTC. Translating it yields CASSLPGGDSYNEQFF.

CDR3: CASMVGRGDSPLHF. CDR3 DNA sequence: TGTGCCAGCATGGTTGGCAGGGGGGATTCACCCCTCCACTTT. The chain links TRBV6-5 to TRBJ1-6, with TRBD1 matching over 7 bases. With V trimmed by 7 bases and J by 8 bases, 8 bases remained unmatched. CDR1 is MNHEY and CDR2 is SVGAGI in the germline V gene. This CDR3 contains 14 residues.

This chain uses TRBV4-2 with TRBJ2-7, with 9 positions matching TRBD2. The CDR3 sequence is 17 residues long. Germline CDR1 is LGHNA and CDR2 is YNFKEQ. The junction had 13 bases not matched to a gene; V was cut back by 1 base and J by 6 bases. CDR3: CASSQAGLAGYRGEQYF. CDR3 coding DNA: TGTGCCAGCAGCCAAGCGGGGCTAGCGGGGTACCGTGGCGAGCAGTACTTC.

In this sample, this clone turned up a few times. This chain joins TRBV6-6 and TRBJ2-7, with D unresolved. CDR1 is MNHNY, CDR2 SVGAGI, per germline (reference sequence). This CDR3 comprises 12 residues. V was trimmed by 6 bases and J by 4 bases, leaving 10 bases between them. The CDR3 nucleotides are TGTGCCAGCAGCTCCGTCGGGTACGAGCAGTACTTC. Encoded protein: CASSSVGYEQYF.

The chain joins TRBV2 to TRBJ1-6, with 8 bases matching TRBD1. Germline V gives CDR1 SNHLY, CDR2 FYNNEI. CDR3 size: 17 residues. Trimming cost V 8 bases and J 7 bases; bases outside gene matches: 16. The CDR3 DNA reads as TGTGCCAGCTCTCCTGAACACACAGGGGGGAGAAATTCACCCCTCCACTTT. Its protein product is CASSPEHTGGRNSPLHF. Supplemented by reference TRBV2 and TRBJ1-6, the full variable domain reads EPEVTQTPSHQVTQMGQEVILRCVPISNHLYFYWYRQILGQKVEFLVSFYNNEISEKSEIFDDQFSVERPDGSNFTLKIRSTKLEDSAMYFCASSPEHTGGRNSPLHFGNGTRLTVT.

J is TRBJ2-1 and V is TRBV9, with TRBD2 matching over 11 bases. This CDR3 comprises 17 residues. Germline V gene lookup returns CDR1 SGDLS and CDR2 YYNGEE. The junction had 8 bases not matched to a gene; V was cut back by 0 bases and J by 6 bases. CDR3 region: CASSVGGSGGAFNEQFF. CDR3 coding DNA: TGTGCCAGCAGCGTAGGTGGTAGCGGGGGGGCATTCAATGAGCAGTTCTTC.

This chain uses TRBV6-5 with TRBJ1-2; the match to TRBD1 covers 8 bases. This CDR3 contains 13 residues. Germline loops: CDR1 MNHEY, CDR2 SVGAGI. Trimming took 6 bases from V and 7 from J; bases not matched to a gene: 7. CDR3 DNA sequence: TGTGCCAGCAGCGGACAGGGAGTAGGTGGCTACACCTTC. This codes for CASSGQGVGGYTF.

V is TRBV19 and J is TRBJ2-7, with D possibly matching TRBD1 (6 bases). In germline, CDR1 is LNHDA, CDR2 SQIVND (reference sequence). Trimming took off 8 bases at V and 3 bases at J, with 20 bases between the two ends. The CDR3 runs to 15 residues. Here the CDR3 reads CASRTSGTQSYEQYF. As DNA, the CDR3 is TGTGCCAGTCGAACCTCGGGGACACAAAGCTACGAGCAGTACTTC.

The chain recombines TRBV6-6 with TRBJ2-3; the D gene is possibly TRBD2 (5 bases). Trimming cost V 6 bases and J 5 bases, with 15 bases left between them. In germline, CDR1 is MNHNY, CDR2 SVGAGI (reference sequence). The CDR3 runs to 14 residues. In nucleotides, the CDR3 is TGTGCCAGCAGCCCTCATGGGGAGTTAGATACGCAGTATTTT. Translated: CASSPHGELDTQYF.